This record looks at one T cell receptor (beta chain) sequence and its context. This sample is drawn from a study of CD8 T cells in ankylosing spondylitis. TCRdb independently ran MiXCR on the 5' RACE reads; one entry per CDR3 protein. The table shows 200,000 or so distinct CDR3 sequences, with around 24% occurring only once. Germline-derived CDR1 and CDR2 are SGHNT and YYREEE (reference sequence). V dropped 0 bases and J dropped 7 bases, with 8 bases sitting between them. This CDR3 has 12 amino acids. V usage is TRBV5-4 and J usage is TRBJ2-7; D remains unclear. The source material was blood, either unsorted or a sorted T cell fraction (not recorded which). The receptor's source is a male donor with ankylosing spondylitis or in good health (not recorded which). The CDR3 DNA reads TGTGCCAGCAGCTTGGAGGCGAGGGAGCAGTACTTC. This encodes CASSLEAREQYF. Looking up the rest from reference TRBV5-4 and TRBJ2-7 gives the full variable domain: ETGVTQSPTHLIKTRGQQVTLRCSSQSGHNTVSWYQQALGQGPQFIFQYYREEENGRGNFPPRFSGLQFPNYSSELNVNALELDDSALYLCASSLEAREQYFGPGTRLTVT.